The source of this T cell receptor beta chain is a study of beta chain features in type 1 diabetes. Study-wide results and caveats: Moderate yet significant TCRB CDR3 shortening was seen in Type 1 diabetes patients in all four CD4+ subsets.

As every portion of the isolated RNA was reverse transcribed, the sequencing read expressed TCRB transcripts. Here immunoSEQ multiplex PCR was the method, and the copy in TCRdb shows in-frame clones only, minus some. The sample shows approximately 260,000 clones, around 20% of them seen only once. This clone was seen a handful of times. As yet, its antigen is unknown. Looked up from germline, CDR1 is LGHNA and CDR2 is YNFKEQ. There are 17 residues in the CDR3. V shed 0 bases, J shed 9 bases, and the junction held 9 bases outside the gene matches. J is TRBJ2-1 and V is TRBV4-2; 12 bases are a match to TRBD2. Sequencing was done on a sample of naive CD4+ T cells from blood. The TCR originated in a middle-aged woman with type 1 diabetes. The CDR3 sequence: CASSQEGLILAGGEQFF. The CDR3 region has the DNA TGTGCCAGCAGCCAAGAGGGCCTCATACTAGCGGGAGGTGAGCAGTTCTTC.